This T cell receptor beta chain derives from a study of CD8+ T cells in alopecia areata. Germline V CDR1 and CDR2: KGHSH, LQKENI. The ends were cut back, 3 bases at V and 8 bases at J, with 17 bases in the middle. CDR3 length equals 15 residues. RNA extraction and reverse transcription yielded cDNA as sequencing template. The protocol was immunoSEQ multiplex PCR, while the TCRdb copy is restricted to in-frame clones and leaves out a portion. The sample consists of approximately 140,000 clones, over 70% of them appearing once. Sequences were derived from CD8+ T cells sorted from blood, sampled at week 0. The rearrangement links TRBV18 to TRBJ2-1, with D possibly matching TRBD2 (7 bases). The receptor's source is a human donor with alopecia areata. The CDR3, as DNA: TGTGCCAGCTCACCGACCCACGGGGGGCAGGATGAGCAGTTCTTC. It yields the protein CASSPTHGGQDEQFF.